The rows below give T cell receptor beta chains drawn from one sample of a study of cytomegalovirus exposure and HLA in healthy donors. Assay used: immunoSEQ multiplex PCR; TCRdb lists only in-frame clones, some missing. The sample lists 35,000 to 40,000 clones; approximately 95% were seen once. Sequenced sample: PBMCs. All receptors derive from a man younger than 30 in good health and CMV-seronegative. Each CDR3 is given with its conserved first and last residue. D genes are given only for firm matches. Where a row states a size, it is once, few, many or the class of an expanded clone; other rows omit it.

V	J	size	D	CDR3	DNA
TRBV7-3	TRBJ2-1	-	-	CASSRDSNNEQFF	TGTGCCAGCAGCCGAGACTCAAACAATGAGCAGTTCTTC
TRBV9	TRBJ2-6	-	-	CASSSQIGNRLYSGANVLTF	TGTGCCAGCAGCTCCCAAATAGGGAACAGGCTCTATTCTGGGGCCAACGTCCTGACTTTC
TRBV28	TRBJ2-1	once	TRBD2	CASSNTGGERYNEQFF	TGTGCCAGCAGCAATACCGGGGGGGAGCGGTACAATGAGCAGTTCTTC
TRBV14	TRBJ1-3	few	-	CASSKGRGPGNTIYF	TGTGCCAGCAGCAAAGGGCGGGGACCTGGAAACACCATATATTTT
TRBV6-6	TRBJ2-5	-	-	CASSYSNGGQETQYF	TGTGCCAGCAGTTACTCGAACGGCGGCCAAGAGACCCAGTACTTC
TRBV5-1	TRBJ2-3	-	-	CASSLGVPPDTQYF	TGCGCCAGCAGCTTGGGAGTACCCCCAGATACGCAGTATTTT
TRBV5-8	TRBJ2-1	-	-	CASSTGGGSSYNEQFF	TGTGCCAGCAGTACGGGGGGCGGGAGCTCCTACAATGAGCAGTTCTTC
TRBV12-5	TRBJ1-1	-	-	CASGLRESNTEAFF	TGTGCTAGTGGTCTTCGGGAATCGAACACTGAAGCTTTCTTT
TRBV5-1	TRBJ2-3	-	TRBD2	CASSLERGGSDTQYF	TGCGCCAGCAGCTTGGAGCGGGGGGGGTCGGATACGCAGTATTTT
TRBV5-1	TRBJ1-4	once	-	CASSPTASNEKLFF	TGCGCCAGCAGCCCCACTGCCTCTAATGAAAAACTGTTTTTT
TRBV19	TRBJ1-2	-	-	CASSWLEGYTF	TGTGCCAGTAGTTGGTTAGAGGGCTACACCTTC